This record looks at one T cell receptor (beta chain) sequence and its context. All included Susac syndrome patients satisfied recently defined diagnostic criteria for definite or probable disease. The sample originates from a study of CD8 T cells in Susac syndrome. V was clipped by 5 bases and J by 3 bases; unmatched bases: 13. This CDR3 has 16 amino acids. The germline CDR1 and CDR2 sequences are SEHNR and FQNEAQ (reference sequence). The RNA input was roughly 0.45 to 1 ug, and it was reverse transcribed with random hexamers. The authors amplified TCR beta CDR3 across 54 Vbeta and 13 Jbeta using immunoSEQ multiplex PCR. One entry per CDR3 protein results from TCRdb running MiXCR on the immunoSEQ multiplex PCR reads. The table includes 120,000 or so distinct CDR3 sequences, about 94% detected once.

The TCR was taken from a human donor with Susac syndrome. Input material: CD8+ T cells from PBMCs. The chain carries TRBV7-9 and TRBJ2-7; 7 nucleotides line up with TRBD1. The CDR3 loop reads CASSHPQTGSGYEQYF. The CDR3 nucleotides read TGTGCCAGCAGCCACCCTCAGACAGGGTCTGGCTACGAGCAGTACTTC.